The following is a T cell receptor (beta chain) sequence with its context. These data belong to a study of blood T cell repertoires in COVID-19. Study-wide context: Sites in the United States, Italy and Spain provided acute and convalescent COVID-19 samples. T cells, B-cell-depleted T cells, or PBMCs supplied cDNA or gDNA.

The authors' processing: Scientists estimated how many nucleated cells there were by amplifying reference gene primers. Profiling relied on immunoSEQ multiplex PCR, and the TCRdb table lists in-frame clones only, not all of them. V and J calls plus clone size are reproduced from that table; the DNA served to infer D and trimming. This sample has 120,000 or so clones; 70% to 90% occur once, and the top ten carry 3.5% to 4.5%. The source of this sequence is a woman between 45 and 65 years old with acute or convalescent COVID-19. The sequencing input was peripheral blood.

In nucleotides, the CDR3 is TGTGCCTGGAGTCTAACCTCATTCGGAAGACAGGGTGCGGGTCAGCCCCAGCATTTT. This sequence encodes CAWSLTSFGRQGAGQPQHF. The chain couples TRBV30 to TRBJ1-5; the match to TRBD1 covers 7 bases. The V segment lost 2 bases and the J segment 6 bases; nucleotides outside the gene matches: 22. Germline CDR1 is GTSNPN and CDR2 is SVGIG (reference sequence). This CDR3 region has 19 residues.